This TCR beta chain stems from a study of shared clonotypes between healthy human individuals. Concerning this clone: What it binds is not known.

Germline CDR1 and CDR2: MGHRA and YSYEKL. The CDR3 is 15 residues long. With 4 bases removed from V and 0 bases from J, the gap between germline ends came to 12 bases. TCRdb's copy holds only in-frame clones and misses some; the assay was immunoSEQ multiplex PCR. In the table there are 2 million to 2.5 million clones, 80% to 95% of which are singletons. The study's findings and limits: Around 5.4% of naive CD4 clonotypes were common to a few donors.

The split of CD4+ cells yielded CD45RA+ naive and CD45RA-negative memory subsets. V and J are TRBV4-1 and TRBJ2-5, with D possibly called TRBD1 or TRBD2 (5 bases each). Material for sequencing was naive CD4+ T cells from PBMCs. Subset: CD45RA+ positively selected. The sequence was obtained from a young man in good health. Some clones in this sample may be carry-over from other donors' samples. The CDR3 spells CASSRGGTNQETQYF. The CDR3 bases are TGCGCCAGCAGCCGTGGTGGGACGAACCAAGAGACCCAGTACTTC.